This T cell receptor (beta chain) was profiled in a study of shared clonotypes between healthy human individuals. At a deep level, the assay was run. Investigators spread the genomic DNA of each subset evenly over several immunoSEQ plates. Profiling relied on immunoSEQ multiplex PCR, and the TCRdb table lists in-frame clones only, not all of them. This table holds about 96,000 clones, more than 45% found once. Concerning this clone itself: A far larger clone lies a single base away; this is likely a read error.

The CDR3 covers 15 residues. The V gene's germline CDR1 is SGHTA and CDR2 FQGNSA. The chain combines TRBV7-2 with TRBJ2-7, with TRBD2 matching 9 bases. This receptor was taken from a woman between 40 and 50 years old in good health. Some clones in this sample may be carry-over from other donors' samples. The sample taken for sequencing was PBMCs. CDR3 amino acids: CASSFIAGVGYEQCF. Written as DNA, the CDR3 is TGTGCCAGCAGCTTCATAGCGGGAGTCGGCTACGAGCAGTGCTTC.